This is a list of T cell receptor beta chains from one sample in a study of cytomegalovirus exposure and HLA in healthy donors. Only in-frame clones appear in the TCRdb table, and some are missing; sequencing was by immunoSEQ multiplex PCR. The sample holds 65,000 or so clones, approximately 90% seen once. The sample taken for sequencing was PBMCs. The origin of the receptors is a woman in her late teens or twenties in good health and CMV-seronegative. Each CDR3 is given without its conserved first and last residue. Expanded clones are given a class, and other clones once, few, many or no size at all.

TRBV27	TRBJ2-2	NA	ASSWGQGVNTGELF
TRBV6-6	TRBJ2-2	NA	ASSYSKPGTGELF
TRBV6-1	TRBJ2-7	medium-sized	ASSEELASSYEQY
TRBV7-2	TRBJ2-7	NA	ASSLFAAYPEQY
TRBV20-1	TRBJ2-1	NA	SARANEQF
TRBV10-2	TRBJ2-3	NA	ATGQGALADTQY
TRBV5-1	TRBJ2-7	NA	ASSLWTGRTYEQY
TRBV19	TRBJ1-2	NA	ASTPRDREYYGYT
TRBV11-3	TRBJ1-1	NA	ASSVGQGFTEAF
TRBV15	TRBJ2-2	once	ATSRKQGAGGELF
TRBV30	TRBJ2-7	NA	AWSRSAGVEQY
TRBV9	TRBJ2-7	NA	ASSPGGLAGNYEQY
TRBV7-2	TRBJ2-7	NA	ASSRDMDLLWEQY
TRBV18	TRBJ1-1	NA	ASSPLWGRSMNTEAF
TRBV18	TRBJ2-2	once	ASSSAGTDTGELF
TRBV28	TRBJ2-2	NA	ASSLPPLARPGTGELF
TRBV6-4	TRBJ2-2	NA	ASSKSAGGSNTGELF
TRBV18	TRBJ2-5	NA	ASSRTSGVQETQY
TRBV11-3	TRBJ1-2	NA	ASSSTGQGDYGYT
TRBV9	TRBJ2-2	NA	ASSATPGQGLAAGELF
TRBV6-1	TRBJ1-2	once	ASSEYYGGNYGYT
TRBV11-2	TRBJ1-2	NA	ASSLDTGVEGDT
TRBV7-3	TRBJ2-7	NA	ASSPEPGLTHEQY
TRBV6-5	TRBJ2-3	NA	ASSGTAGGSDTQY
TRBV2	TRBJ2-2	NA	ASPHPSGGELF
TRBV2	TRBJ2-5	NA	ASGPAGVGETQY
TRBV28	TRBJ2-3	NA	AINTGGAADTQY
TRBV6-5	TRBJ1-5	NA	ASSLRSNQPQH
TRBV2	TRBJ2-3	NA	ASSFIPEGSDTQY
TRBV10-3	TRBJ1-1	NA	AIRDRPGGEAF
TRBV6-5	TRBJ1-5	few	ASTPGSNQPQH
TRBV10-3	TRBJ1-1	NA	AINSDSLDAEAF
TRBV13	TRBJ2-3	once	ASSSGQGRSDTQY
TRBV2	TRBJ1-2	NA	ASKTSGGTSSYGYT
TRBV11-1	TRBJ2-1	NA	ASSFPGYYNEQF
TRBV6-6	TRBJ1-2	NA	ASSSDRIYGYT
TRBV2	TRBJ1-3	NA	ASSGAGPRAGGNTIY
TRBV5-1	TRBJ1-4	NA	ASSPQASNEKLF
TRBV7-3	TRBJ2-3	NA	ASSSGASTDTQY
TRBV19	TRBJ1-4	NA	ASSRPPRRGEQEKLF
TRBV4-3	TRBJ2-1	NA	ASSPQTGSPYNEQF
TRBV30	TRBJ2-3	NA	AWGQADTQY
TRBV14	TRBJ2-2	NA	ASSQDPWQGAVGELF
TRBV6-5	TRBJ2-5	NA	ASSYNPGETQY
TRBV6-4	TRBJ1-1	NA	ASRDRAGGTEAF